The rows below give T cell receptor beta chains drawn from one sample of a study of blood T cell repertoires in COVID-19. Some clones are missing from TCRdb's copy, which holds only in-frame ones; the method was immunoSEQ multiplex PCR. This sample has over 70,000 clones, with approximately 86% found just once. The sequenced sample consisted of peripheral blood. These receptors originate from a human donor in a cohort sampled during active COVID-19. CDR3s include the opening cysteine and the closing phenylalanine or tryptophan. Only some rows state a clone size, as once, few, many or a class for expanded clones.

V: TRBV24-1
size: NA
J: TRBJ1-2
length: 17
CDR3: CATSPTGGTGTRYGYTF

V: TRBV25-1
size: NA
J: TRBJ1-6
length: 16
CDR3: CASSDGGFSYNSPLHF

V: TRBV11-3
size: once
J: TRBJ2-2
length: 18
CDR3: CASSPRPGQGLSTGELFF

V: TRBV21-1
size: NA
J: TRBJ2-1
length: 15
CDR3: CASSSGDREHNEQFF

V: TRBV9
size: NA
J: TRBJ2-3
length: 15
CDR3: CASSVERGVTDTQYF

V: TRBV5-1
size: NA
J: TRBJ1-6
length: 16
CDR3: CASSFGQGNYNSPLHF

V: TRBV7-2
size: once
J: TRBJ2-1
length: 13
CDR3: CASSMGQGNEQFF

V: TRBV9
size: NA
J: TRBJ1-3
length: 15
CDR3: CASSYRTGTGNTIYF

V: TRBV4-1
size: few
J: TRBJ1-5
length: 15
CDR3: CASSQDSLSNQPQHF

V: TRBV4-1
size: NA
J: TRBJ2-7
length: 17
CDR3: CASSQASSGIRSYEQYF

V: TRBV18
size: NA
J: TRBJ2-1
length: 15
CDR3: CASSPRRDSGNEQFF

V: TRBV27
size: NA
J: TRBJ2-6
length: 17
CDR3: CASSFVQGLSGANVLTF

V: TRBV30
size: NA
J: TRBJ1-5
length: 15
CDR3: CAWSLQGARNQPQHF

V: TRBV6-5
size: NA
J: TRBJ1-1
length: 11
CDR3: CASRRSSEAFF

V: TRBV7-9
size: NA
J: TRBJ2-7
length: 16
CDR3: CASSLVPTGTTYEQYF

V: TRBV28
size: NA
J: TRBJ2-7
length: 15
CDR3: CASSLPGGSSYEQYF

V: TRBV4-1
size: NA
J: TRBJ2-7
length: 16
CDR3: CASSLQPGQGADEQYF

V: TRBV7-2
size: NA
J: TRBJ1-2
length: 13
CDR3: CASSLILQGFSTF

V: TRBV12-3/TRBV12-4
size: NA
J: TRBJ2-7
length: 13
CDR3: CASNRGSSNEQYF

V: TRBV5-1
size: NA
J: TRBJ2-3
length: 14
CDR3: CASSFGLAKDTQYF

V: TRBV4-2
size: NA
J: TRBJ1-1
length: 15
CDR3: CASSQDKQGGIEAFF

V: TRBV29-1
size: NA
J: TRBJ2-7
length: 17
CDR3: CSVEDFPPGQYRLEQYF

V: TRBV7-7
size: NA
J: TRBJ2-1
length: 16
CDR3: CASSSTDSFAYNEQFF

V: TRBV6-4
size: few
J: TRBJ2-7
length: 12
CDR3: CASICGSSEQYF

V: TRBV11-2
size: NA
J: TRBJ2-5
length: 14
CDR3: CASSSYREQETQYF

V: TRBV6-5
size: once
J: TRBJ1-1
length: 14
CDR3: CASTPPRGDTEAFF

V: TRBV15
size: once
J: TRBJ2-7
length: 14
CDR3: CATSRALGRVEQYF

V: TRBV19
size: NA
J: TRBJ2-1
length: 15
CDR3: CASRAGTGINNEQFF

V: TRBV20-1
size: NA
J: TRBJ2-6
length: 14
CDR3: CSASGAAGANVLTF

V: TRBV4-3
size: NA
J: TRBJ2-7
length: 16
CDR3: CASSQDWPGDVGEQYF

V: TRBV7-3
size: NA
J: TRBJ2-3
length: 14
CDR3: CASSLSGQADTQYF

V: TRBV21-1
size: NA
J: TRBJ1-2
length: 15
CDR3: CASSKPTNANYGYTF

V: TRBV5-1
size: NA
J: TRBJ2-5
length: 14
CDR3: CASSLEDSQETQYF

V: TRBV9
size: NA
J: TRBJ1-3
length: 16
CDR3: CASSVTTGGSGNTIYF

V: TRBV7-3
size: NA
J: TRBJ2-7
length: 15
CDR3: CASSLTGGGLYEQYF

V: TRBV5-1
size: NA
J: TRBJ2-1
length: 15
CDR3: CASSPGQGLNNEQFF

V: TRBV3-1/TRBV3-2
size: NA
J: TRBJ2-1
length: 15
CDR3: CASSQDRIRGNEQFF

V: TRBV7-3
size: NA
J: TRBJ2-2
length: 16
CDR3: CASSLGQGRWTGELFF

V: TRBV2
size: few
J: TRBJ1-1
length: 13
CDR3: CASTLRGDTEAFF

V: TRBV25-1
size: NA
J: TRBJ1-1
length: 15
CDR3: CASSEYRRKNTEAFF

V: TRBV5-4
size: NA
J: TRBJ2-6
length: 16
CDR3: CASSSVGGTGANVLTF

V: TRBV30
size: NA
J: TRBJ1-4
length: 15
CDR3: CAYSSPGTDNEKLFF

V: TRBV18
size: NA
J: TRBJ2-1
length: 16
CDR3: CASSPLGRTSYNEQFF

V: TRBV28
size: NA
J: TRBJ2-7
length: 17
CDR3: CASSNRGGVQFSYEQYF

V: TRBV18
size: NA
J: TRBJ2-3
length: 15
CDR3: CASSSRQGGTDTQYF

V: TRBV18
size: once
J: TRBJ2-3
length: 14
CDR3: CASSPREWTDTQYF

V: TRBV7-8
size: few
J: TRBJ2-1
length: 13
CDR3: CASSYLAGNEQFF

V: TRBV7-2
size: NA
J: TRBJ2-7
length: 15
CDR3: CASRQTSGVGYEQYF

V: TRBV7-2
size: NA
J: TRBJ1-1
length: 17
CDR3: CASSLGGGTIRRSEAFF

V: TRBV19
size: NA
J: TRBJ2-3
length: 14
CDR3: CASADRGSEDTQYF